The subject of this entry is one TCR beta chain. The antigen it recognizes is unknown. This sample was included in a study of CXCR3-negative and CXCR3-positive naive CD8 T cells (dated by TCRdb to the late 2010s). Concerning the study at large: Approximately 140 million TRB reads were obtained in total, roughly 1.5 +/- 0.3 million reads per library. Diversity and physicochemical repertoire analyses covered some eleven donors pooled from two independent experiments. TRBV-TRBJ cluster analysis included naive subsets from roughly 5 donors and memory cells from 3 donors. Points the paper makes about the study in general: CXCR3 expression partially decreased after cryopreservation, so most assays used freshly isolated PBMCs. TRB CDR3s from CXCR3-positive naive cells showed higher hydrophobicity (lower Kidera factor 4), lower energy, and higher strength and volume indices than CXCR3-negative naive cells. Repertoire diversity was comparably high in both naive subsets but much lower in memory CD8+ T cells. Similar TRBV-TRBJ usage was shown by naive CXCR3-negative and CXCR3-positive cells from the same donor, whereas distinct patterns were shown by memory cells. Surface CD5, linked to self-reactivity in mice, was comparable between naive subsets; TCR interaction strength was therefore also inferred from TRB CDR3 physicochemical properties.

For every CD8+ T cell subset, some 310,000 cells were flow-sorted straight into RLT lysis buffer, and each subset was sorted in triplicate. To exclude memory contaminants, naive CD8+ T cells were stringently defined as CD45RO-CCR7+CD27+CD95-. Standard density gradient centrifugation was used to isolate peripheral blood mononuclear cells from buffy coats. Naive CXCR3-negative and CXCR3-positive CD8+ T cells were flow-sorted using a FACSAria III. An RNeasy Mini Kit was used to extract total RNA from the sorted cells. For sequencing, a NextSeq 550 was employed. The Human TCR Profiling Kit (MiLaboratory) was used to make UMI-labeled 5' RACE TRB cDNA libraries. The full amount of extracted RNA was used for cDNA synthesis, and the full amount of resulting cDNA was used for PCR amplification. Libraries were prepared in parallel using an identical number of PCR cycles. The authors' analysis ran thus. MIGEC and MiXCR extracted about 48,000 +/- 9,800 unique UMI-labeled TRB cDNA molecules per library, requiring at least two reads per UMI. An average of approximately 40,000 +/- 10,000 functional in-frame TRB CDR3 nucleotide clonotypes without stop codons was found per library. After downsampling to 5000 UMI-labeled TRB molecules per sample, diversity metrics, including normalized Shannon-Wiener and Chao1, were computed in VDJtools. For the central five CDR3 residues, VDJtools calculated physicochemical properties weighted by clonotype size, namely interaction energy, strength, volume and Kidera factor 4. The reads, reprocessed by TCRdb, yield one row per CDR3 protein sequence and no DNA. The V and J calls come from TCRdb's annotation, not from the publication. The sample's clone listing holds roughly 100,000 distinct CDR3 sequences. The biggest ten clones account for approximately 1.1% of the sample.

From the germline V gene, CDR1 is SNHLY and CDR2 is FYNNEI. The CDR3 starts with the cysteine, ends with the phenylalanine, and has 17 residues. No DNA was logged. The TCR was taken from a human donor in good health. Some clones in this sample may be carry-over from other donors' samples. Rearrangement joined TRBV2 to TRBJ2-7; the TCRdb call, TRBD2, lacks DNA for checking. The sequenced sample consisted of naive CXCR3- CD8+ T cells from blood. What the cell subset or site label conveys for this sample: CD45RO-CCR7+CD27+CD95- naive CD8+ T cells lacking CXCR3 (TNR3-). The CDR3 amino acid sequence is: CASSHLFPGTRTYEQYF.